The 7 T cell receptor beta chains below come from one sample, sequenced in a study of blood T cell repertoires in COVID-19. Produced via immunoSEQ multiplex PCR; TCRdb's table is partial and in-frame only. The sample has about 290,000 clones; around nine tenths are singletons. Sequencing input: PBMCs or T cells enriched from blood (not recorded which). The receptors derive from a middle-aged woman who had recovered from COVID-19.

The V gene is TRBV7-9, the J gene TRBJ2-7, with D possibly being TRBD2 (5 bases). Per the germline V gene, CDR1 is SEHNR and CDR2 is FQNEAQ (reference sequence). Between the trimmed V and J ends, which lost 0 bases and 2 bases, there was a span of 14 bases. The CDR3 contains 16 residues. DNA of the CDR3: TGTGCCAGCAGCTTAGCCAGGACTGAGACTACCTACGAGCAGTACTTC. This gives the protein CASSLARTETTYEQYF.

The rearrangement links TRBV30 to TRBJ1-5; D might be TRBD1 (6 bases). Trimming removed 2 bases from V and 6 bases from J, with 11 bases in between. The CDR3 length is 13 residues. CDR1 and CDR2 (germline): GTSNPN, SVGIG (reference sequence). The CDR3 loop reads CAWSSIGGQPQHF. The CDR3 nucleotides are TGTGCCTGGAGTAGTATAGGGGGTCAGCCCCAGCATTTT. Together with reference TRBV30 and TRBJ1-5, the CDR3 gives the full variable domain: SQTIHQWPATLVQPVGSPLSLECTVEGTSNPNLYWYRQAAGRGLQLLFYSVGIGQISSEVPQNLSASRPQDRQFILSSKKLLLSDSGFYLCAWSSIGGQPQHFGDGTRLSIL.

The gene calls are TRBV5-4 and TRBJ1-2; 9 bases fit TRBD1. The CDR3 is 13 residues long. The V and J ends lost 4 bases and 6 bases, in that order; junction bases with no gene match: 4. Germline CDR1 SGHNT, CDR2 YYREEE (reference sequence). CDR3 residues: CASSAGQGHGYTF. CDR3 bases: TGTGCCAGCAGCGCGGGACAGGGACATGGCTACACCTTC. The whole variable domain, remainder taken from reference TRBV5-4 and TRBJ1-2, is ETGVTQSPTHLIKTRGQQVTLRCSSQSGHNTVSWYQQALGQGPQFIFQYYREEENGRGNFPPRFSGLQFPNYSSELNVNALELDDSALYLCASSAGQGHGYTFGSGTRLTVV.

The V and J genes are TRBV9 and TRBJ2-2; no clear D. The CDR3 spans 15 residues. The germline V and J ends were trimmed by 0 bases and 5 bases, with 11 bases remaining between them. Germline V gene lookup returns CDR1 SGDLS and CDR2 YYNGEE. The CDR3 DNA reads TGTGCCAGCAGCGTAGTTAGTATGGAGACCGGGGAGCTGTTTTTT. Its protein product is CASSVVSMETGELFF.

The V gene is TRBV19, the J gene TRBJ1-1; D ambiguous. The CDR3 covers 14 residues. In germline, CDR1 is LNHDA, CDR2 SQIVND (reference sequence). The V end was cut by 5 bases, the J end by 1 base, with 11 bases between. The CDR3 loop is CASSSREKNTEAFF. CDR3 DNA: TGTGCCAGTAGTTCTCGGGAGAAGAACACTGAAGCTTTCTTT.

The V call is TRBV4-1, the J call TRBJ1-2; possible D gene TRBD1, 6 bases. Germline assignment: CDR1 MGHRA and CDR2 YSYEKL. V was trimmed by 6 bases and J by 1 base, leaving 9 bases between them. This CDR3 comprises 13 residues. The CDR3 bases are TGCGCCAGCAGTTGGACAGATAACTATGGCTACACCTTC. It translates to CASSWTDNYGYTF.

The chain is built from TRBV4-2 and TRBJ2-2; perhaps TRBD2 as D (6 bases). V was cut by 5 bases and J by 6 bases, with 13 bases left in between. The CDR3 has 14 residues. CDR1 LGHNA and CDR2 YNFKEQ come from the germline V gene. The CDR3 region has the DNA TGTGCCAGCAGCGTCTCAGGGACTGCCGGGGAGCTGTTTTTT. Translated, it gives CASSVSGTAGELFF.